The entry below gives a single T cell receptor beta chain sequence along with its context. The data originate from a study of blood T cell repertoires in COVID-19. Across the study: Sources were T cells, B-cell-depleted T cells, or PBMCs; the material itself was cDNA or gDNA.

As originally analysed: Quantification of nucleated cells was approximated via reference gene primer amplification. Sequenced by immunoSEQ multiplex PCR; TCRdb stores in-frame clones only, minus some. That table gives V, J and clone size, and the DNA gave D and trimming. The sample has some 270,000 clones, 85% to 95% seen once. With 1 base removed from V and 6 bases from J, the gap between germline ends came to 10 bases. The germline CDR1 and CDR2 sequences are SGHAT and FQDESV (reference sequence). CDR3 length: 14 amino acids. Participants had their cohort set by participant-reported clinical history. Within the 2 weeks before study entry, each person in the exposed group met a COVID-19 case.

The genes are TRBV11-1 and TRBJ2-1; D ambiguous. This receptor was obtained from a middle-aged man who had been exposed to COVID-19. The specimen was PBMCs or T cells enriched from blood (not recorded which). This chain's CDR3 is CASSLGSALNEQFF. The CDR3 DNA reads as TGTGCCAGCAGCTTAGGGAGTGCCCTCAATGAGCAGTTCTTC.